This TCR beta chain was sequenced during a study of blood T cell repertoires in COVID-19. The CDR3 is 16 amino acids. Per germline, CDR1 LGHNA and CDR2 YNFKEQ. V was clipped by 3 bases and J by 2 bases; unmatched bases: 5. Sequencing was performed with immunoSEQ multiplex PCR; in TCRdb, only in-frame clones are kept and a portion is missing. The sample has 130,000 or so clones; 80% are singletons. Sample: peripheral blood. This chain links TRBV4-2 with TRBJ1-5, with 9 bases aligning to TRBD1. This sequence originates from a man aged 55 to 70 with active or convalescent COVID-19. The CDR3 here is CASSHDRDRGNQPQHF. The DNA of the CDR3 is TGTGCCAGCAGCCATGACCGGGACAGGGGCAATCAGCCCCAGCATTTT.